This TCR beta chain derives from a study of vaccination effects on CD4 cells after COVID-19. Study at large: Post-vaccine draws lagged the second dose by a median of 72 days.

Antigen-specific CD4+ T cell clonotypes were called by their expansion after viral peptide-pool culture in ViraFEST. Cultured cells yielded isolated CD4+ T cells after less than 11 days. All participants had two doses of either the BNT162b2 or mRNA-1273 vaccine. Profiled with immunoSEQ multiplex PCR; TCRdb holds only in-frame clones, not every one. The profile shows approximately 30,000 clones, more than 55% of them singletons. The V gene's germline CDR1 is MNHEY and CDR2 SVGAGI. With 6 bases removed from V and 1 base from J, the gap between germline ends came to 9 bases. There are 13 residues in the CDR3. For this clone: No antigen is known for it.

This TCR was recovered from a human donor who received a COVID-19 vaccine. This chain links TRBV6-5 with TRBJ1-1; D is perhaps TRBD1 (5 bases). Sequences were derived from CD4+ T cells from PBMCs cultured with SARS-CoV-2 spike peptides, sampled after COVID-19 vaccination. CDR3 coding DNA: TGTGCCAGCAGGACTACAGGGAACACTGAAGCTTTCTTT. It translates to CASRTTGNTEAFF.